The rows below give T cell receptor beta chains drawn from one sample of a study of cytomegalovirus exposure and HLA in healthy donors. Libraries were prepared by immunoSEQ multiplex PCR; TCRdb keeps only in-frame clonotypes and omits some of them. The table shows around 200,000 clones, with roughly four fifths occurring only once. The sequencing sample was made of PBMCs. The receptors come from a woman younger than 45 in good health and CMV-seropositive. The CDR3 runs from the conserved cysteine through the conserved F or W. The D gene is left open where the match is weak. The size of a clone is reported for some rows only, either as once, few or many, or as a class for expanded clones.

J gene	D gene	V gene	clone size	CDR3 protein	CDR3 DNA
TRBJ2-2	-	TRBV10-3	-	CAIGGLAERHTGELFF	TGTGCCATCGGAGGCCTGGCGGAAAGGCACACCGGGGAGCTGTTTTTT
TRBJ1-2	-	TRBV6-5	-	CASSYSRRITDGYTF	TGTGCCAGCAGTTACTCGAGGAGAATTACGGATGGCTACACCTTC
TRBJ2-1	-	TRBV5-5	-	CASNLLTGNYNEQFF	TGTGCCAGCAACCTACTAACGGGTAACTACAATGAGCAGTTCTTC
TRBJ2-5	TRBD2	TRBV29-1	-	CSVDDGLAGQETQYF	TGCAGCGTAGATGATGGACTAGCGGGGCAAGAGACCCAGTACTTC
TRBJ2-6	TRBD1	TRBV29-1	-	CSLPWTGSLSGANVLTF	TGCAGCCTTCCGTGGACAGGGAGTCTCTCTGGGGCCAACGTCCTGACTTTC
TRBJ2-1	TRBD2	TRBV6-5	few	CASRHSAGEVIEQFF	TGTGCCAGCAGACATTCAGCGGGAGAGGTGATTGAGCAGTTCTTC
TRBJ2-7	TRBD2	TRBV2	-	CASSEPGTTFEQYF	TGTGCCAGCAGTGAACCAGGGACTACCTTCGAGCAGTACTTC
TRBJ2-1	TRBD2	TRBV19	-	CASSKAGGNEQFF	TGTGCCAGTAGTAAGGCGGGAGGAAATGAGCAGTTCTTC
TRBJ2-7	TRBD2	TRBV28	once	CASSLSGTSYEQYF	TGTGCCAGCAGCCTTAGCGGGACCTCCTACGAGCAGTACTTC
TRBJ2-7	TRBD2	TRBV18	-	CASSPSGRAYEQYF	TGTGCCAGCTCACCGAGCGGGAGAGCCTACGAGCAGTACTTC
TRBJ1-1	-	TRBV15	-	CATSRADRFTEAFF	TGTGCCACCAGCAGAGCCGACAGATTCACTGAAGCTTTCTTT
TRBJ2-1	TRBD2	TRBV7-2	-	CASSLAAGVRNEQFF	TGTGCCAGCAGCTTAGCGGCGGGAGTACGCAATGAGCAGTTCTTC
TRBJ2-1	TRBD2	TRBV29-1	-	CSVLIAGGSSEQFF	TGCAGCGTCCTAATAGCGGGAGGGAGTAGTGAGCAGTTCTTC
TRBJ1-2	-	TRBV27	-	CASSPSPVGGYYGYTF	TGTGCCAGCAGTCCATCCCCCGTAGGAGGCTACTATGGCTACACCTTC
TRBJ1-2	-	TRBV5-6	-	CASSFRGNGYTF	TGTGCCAGCAGCTTTAGGGGGAATGGCTACACCTTC
TRBJ1-5	-	TRBV27	-	CASSPRGNQPQHF	TGTGCCAGCAGTCCTAGGGGAAACCAGCCCCAGCATTTT
TRBJ2-7	TRBD2	TRBV4-1	-	CASSQGLREANSYEQYF	TGCGCCAGCAGCCAAGGTCTCCGGGAGGCTAACTCTTACGAGCAGTACTTC
TRBJ2-7	-	TRBV10-3	-	CAIKDSGTPQGEQYF	TGTGCCATCAAAGACTCCGGGACTCCCCAAGGGGAGCAGTACTTC
TRBJ2-5	TRBD2	TRBV19	-	CATSVGGLETQYF	TGTGCCACGTCTGTCGGGGGGTTGGAGACCCAGTACTTC
TRBJ1-2	-	TRBV4-2	-	CASSQDEAFYGYTF	TGTGCCAGCAGCCAAGACGAGGCCTTCTATGGCTACACCTTC
TRBJ1-4	TRBD1	TRBV30	-	CAWMTGLNEKLFF	TGTGCCTGGATGACAGGGCTTAATGAAAAACTGTTTTTT
TRBJ2-1	-	TRBV5-1	few	CASSLGDTGDFYNEQFF	TGCGCCAGCAGCTTGGGGGATACGGGAGACTTCTACAATGAGCAGTTCTTC
TRBJ1-1	-	TRBV10-3	-	CATRQLNTEAFF	TGTGCCACCAGACAGTTGAACACTGAAGCTTTCTTT
TRBJ2-6	-	TRBV28	-	CASNERSGANVLTF	TGTGCCAGCAACGAGAGATCTGGGGCCAACGTCCTGACTTTC
TRBJ2-2	TRBD1	TRBV2	-	CASRGQGGKAGELFF	TGTGCCAGCAGGGGACAGGGCGGTAAGGCCGGGGAGCTGTTTTTT
TRBJ2-5	TRBD1	TRBV7-8	-	CASSLDPGQGETQYF	TGTGCCAGCAGCTTGGACCCGGGACAGGGGGAGACCCAGTACTTC
TRBJ2-7	-	TRBV27	-	CASSFPSSYEQYF	TGTGCCAGCAGTTTCCCTAGCTCCTACGAGCAGTACTTC
TRBJ1-3	TRBD1	TRBV29-1	-	CSVETGGANTIYF	TGCAGCGTCGAGACAGGGGGGGCAAACACCATATATTTT
TRBJ1-2	-	TRBV7-9	-	CASSFEGDYYGYTF	TGTGCCAGCAGCTTTGAGGGGGATTACTATGGCTACACCTTC
TRBJ1-3	-	TRBV7-8	few	CASSRLWGDRENTIYF	TGTGCCAGCAGCCGCCTCTGGGGGGATAGGGAAAACACCATATATTTT
TRBJ2-7	TRBD1	TRBV28	-	CASRRSRTGSHEQYF	TGTGCCAGCAGACGTAGTCGGACAGGGAGCCACGAGCAGTACTTC
TRBJ2-7	-	TRBV4-2	-	CASSQDHRSSYEQYF	TGTGCCAGCAGCCAAGATCACAGGAGCTCCTACGAGCAGTACTTC
TRBJ2-3	TRBD2	TRBV6-6	few	CASSREGHSTDTQYF	TGTGCCAGCAGTCGGGAGGGACATTCCACAGATACGCAGTATTTT
TRBJ2-2	TRBD2	TRBV29-1	-	CSGEGTPSGELFF	TGCAGCGGGGAGGGGACTCCCTCCGGGGAGCTGTTTTTT
TRBJ2-4	TRBD1	TRBV2	few	CASLGRQGAKNIQYF	TGTGCCAGCCTTGGTCGACAGGGGGCAAAAAACATTCAGTACTTC
TRBJ1-3	TRBD1	TRBV29-1	few	CSVEVRDRVYSGNTIYF	TGCAGCGTTGAAGTCCGGGACAGGGTCTACTCTGGAAACACCATATATTTT
TRBJ2-1	-	TRBV21-1	-	CASSTDEQFF	TGTGCCAGCAGCACGGATGAGCAGTTCTTC